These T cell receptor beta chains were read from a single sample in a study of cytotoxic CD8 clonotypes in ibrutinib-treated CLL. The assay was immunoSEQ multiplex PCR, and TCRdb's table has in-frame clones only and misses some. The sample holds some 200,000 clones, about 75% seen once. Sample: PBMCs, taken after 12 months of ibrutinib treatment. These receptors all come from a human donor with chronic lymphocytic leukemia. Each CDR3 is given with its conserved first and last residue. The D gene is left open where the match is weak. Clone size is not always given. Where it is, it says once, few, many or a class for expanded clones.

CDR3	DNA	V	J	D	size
CASKGTETYEQYF	TGTGCCAGCAAGGGGACAGAGACCTACGAGCAGTACTTC	TRBV7-2	TRBJ2-7	TRBD1	NA
CASSFSGAPLEQYF	TGTGCCAGCAGCTTTAGCGGGGCCCCCCTCGAGCAGTACTTC	TRBV7-6	TRBJ2-7	TRBD2	NA
CASSLGLAGSTGELFF	TGCGCCAGCAGCTTGGGTTTAGCCGGAAGCACCGGGGAGCTGTTTTTT	TRBV5-1	TRBJ2-2	NA	few
CASSGQGGGYTF	TGTGCCAGCAGTGGGCAGGGCGGCGGCTACACCTTC	TRBV7-9	TRBJ1-2	NA	once
CASSLYPGTGTNSPLHF	TGCGCCAGCAGCTTGTATCCCGGGACAGGCACTAATTCACCCCTCCACTTT	TRBV5-1	TRBJ1-6	TRBD1	NA
CASMGRGSYNEQFF	TGTGCCAGCATGGGGAGGGGCTCCTACAATGAGCAGTTCTTC	TRBV28	TRBJ2-1	TRBD2	NA
CASNPNRGPGTEAFF	TGTGCCAGCAACCCAAACAGGGGGCCAGGCACTGAAGCTTTCTTT	TRBV5-4	TRBJ1-1	TRBD1	NA
CASSETAQSSGNTIYF	TGTGCCAGCAGCGAGACAGCGCAGAGCTCTGGAAACACCATATATTTT	TRBV9	TRBJ1-3	NA	NA
CASSLDPTPRDTQYF	TGTGCCAGCAGCTTAGACCCAACCCCGAGAGATACGCAGTATTTT	TRBV7-2	TRBJ2-3	NA	many
CAWSIGGAANQPQHF	TGTGCCTGGAGTATTGGAGGGGCCGCCAATCAGCCCCAGCATTTT	TRBV30	TRBJ1-5	NA	few
CASSLAAEQFF	TGTGCCAGCAGCTTAGCGGCTGAGCAGTTCTTC	TRBV11-2	TRBJ2-1	NA	NA
CASRGTDHSNQPQHF	TGTGCCAGCAGGGGGACGGACCATAGCAATCAGCCCCAGCATTTT	TRBV6-1	TRBJ1-5	NA	NA
CASSVGGDQETQYF	TGTGCCAGCAGCGTGGGAGGGGACCAAGAGACCCAGTACTTC	TRBV9	TRBJ2-5	TRBD2	NA
CASSFGAGGSRGDTQYF	TGTGCCAGCAGCTTCGGAGCCGGCGGGAGCCGAGGAGATACGCAGTATTTT	TRBV7-2	TRBJ2-3	TRBD2	NA
CASSPPPGSNNEQFF	TGTGCCAGCAGTCCACCCCCGGGCAGCAACAATGAGCAGTTCTTC	TRBV6-5	TRBJ2-1	NA	few
CASSKEAGELFF	TGTGCCAGCTCAAAGGAAGCCGGGGAGCTGTTTTTT	TRBV18	TRBJ2-2	NA	NA
CASSSPRDRGLRNTEAFF	TGCGCCAGCAGCTCTCCCCGGGACAGGGGGCTCCGAAACACTGAAGCTTTCTTT	TRBV5-1	TRBJ1-1	TRBD1	NA
CASSVVGTGQRERSGANVLTF	TGTGCCAGCAGCGTAGTAGGTACTGGCCAAAGGGAACGCTCTGGGGCCAACGTCCTGACTTTC	TRBV9	TRBJ2-6	NA	NA
CAWSGTNSYNSPLHF	TGTGCCTGGAGTGGCACTAACTCCTATAATTCACCCCTCCACTTT	TRBV30	TRBJ1-6	NA	NA
CASSGQGLAGEVEQFF	TGTGCCAGCAGCGGTCAGGGACTAGCGGGAGAGGTTGAGCAGTTCTTC	TRBV7-3	TRBJ2-1	TRBD2	NA
CASKGGQGARDTQYF	TGTGCCAGCAAGGGGGGACAGGGGGCGCGGGATACGCAGTATTTT	TRBV2	TRBJ2-3	TRBD1	few
CASSTYRYSNQPQHF	TGTGCCAGCAGCACGTACAGGTATAGCAATCAGCCCCAGCATTTT	TRBV2	TRBJ1-5	NA	NA
CAAVRALGRYGYTF	TGTGCCGCCGTAAGGGCGTTAGGTCGATATGGCTACACCTTC	TRBV30	TRBJ1-2	NA	NA
CASGFDRQGASLEQYF	TGTGCTAGTGGTTTTGATCGACAGGGGGCAAGTCTCGAGCAGTACTTC	TRBV12-5	TRBJ2-7	TRBD1	NA
CASIILFGFSGANVLTF	TGTGCCAGCATCATCCTCTTCGGGTTCTCTGGGGCCAACGTCCTGACTTTC	TRBV9	TRBJ2-6	NA	NA
CASSFPRWETQYF	TGTGCCAGCAGCTTCCCCCGATGGGAGACCCAGTACTTC	TRBV7-9	TRBJ2-5	NA	NA
CASSANSGAVSTDTQYF	TGTGCCAGCAGCGCAAACTCGGGGGCTGTTAGCACAGATACGCAGTATTTT	TRBV9	TRBJ2-3	NA	NA
CASIGLSGNTEAFF	TGTGCCAGTATCGGGCTTTCGGGGAACACTGAAGCTTTCTTT	TRBV19	TRBJ1-1	NA	NA
CAWQKDREPYEQYF	TGTGCCTGGCAGAAGGACAGAGAACCCTACGAGCAGTACTTC	TRBV30	TRBJ2-7	NA	NA
CASSLAPGTGFYEQYF	TGCGCCAGCAGCTTGGCCCCCGGGACAGGGTTTTACGAGCAGTACTTC	TRBV5-1	TRBJ2-7	TRBD1	NA
CASSGAGAPYNEQFF	TGTGCCAGCTCCGGTGCAGGGGCCCCCTACAATGAGCAGTTCTTC	TRBV27	TRBJ2-1	NA	once
CASSVSPGLAGKNTGELFF	TGTGCCAGCAGCGTTTCTCCGGGACTAGCGGGGAAGAACACCGGGGAGCTGTTTTTT	TRBV9	TRBJ2-2	TRBD2	NA
CASSETQGLSPLHF	TGTGCCAGCAGTGAAACACAGGGTCTGTCACCCCTCCACTTT	TRBV6-5	TRBJ1-6	NA	NA
CASSYSRTNDNEQFF	TGTGCCAGCAGTTACTCGAGGACAAATGACAATGAGCAGTTCTTC	TRBV6-6	TRBJ2-1	NA	NA
CASSSRGSRGTDTQYF	TGCGCCAGCAGCTCCCGGGGTAGCAGAGGCACAGATACGCAGTATTTT	TRBV5-1	TRBJ2-3	NA	NA
CASSPLGIGVNQPQHF	TGTGCCAGTAGTCCCTTGGGGATTGGAGTCAATCAGCCCCAGCATTTT	TRBV19	TRBJ1-5	NA	NA
CAWSTNVRTDTQYF	TGTGCCTGGAGTACAAACGTTCGGACAGATACGCAGTATTTT	TRBV30	TRBJ2-3	NA	NA